This TCR beta chain was sequenced for a study of response to subunit inactivated influenza vaccine (dated by TCRdb to 2017 to 2018). Study-level background: Deep quantitative profiling of the T cell receptor repertoire was used in the study to follow responses to a trivalent subunit inactivated influenza vaccine. Results the study describes overall, beyond this receptor: The authors proposed that each seasonal influenza vaccination may bring in only a limited number of new T cells.

Reading the label with the study, this specimen's time point is: around 45 days after influenza vaccine administration. Turning to this clonotype: Its antigen has not been determined. No base quality information exists; no much larger clone differs at one position.

In the germline V gene, CDR1 corresponds to MNHEY and CDR2 to SVGEGT. V trim: 6 bases; J trim: 2 bases; unmatched bases: 4. The CDR3 contains 14 residues, cysteine and phenylalanine counted. The DNA shown is the 42-base CDR3, in frame from base 1. Receptors were amplified or captured by RT-PCR. TCRdb shows the sequencer as Illumina HiSeq 2500. Using fastp trimming at Q25 and MiXCR clonotype assembly, TCRdb reanalyzed the public sequencing data and kept in-frame beta chains. For every CDR3 protein sequence, its rows merge into one entry that carries the most common genes and DNA. This sample lists 160,000 or so distinct CDR3 sequences; around 9.9% were detected once. Roughly 12% of the sample rests with the top ten.

The starting material was non-naive T cells sorted from PBMCs, obtained 45 days after vaccination. This specimen's cell subset or site label, interpreted: memory T cell fraction. The rearrangement joined TRBV6-2 or TRBV6-3 to TRBJ1-5; 7 central nucleotides agree with TRBD1. The clonotype comes from a man aged 50 to 60 who received an inactivated influenza vaccine. Donor details come from another sample of the same person, matched by shared clones. The CDR3 reads as follows: CASRVDRGNQPQHF. In nucleotides, the sequence is TGTGCCAGCAGGGTCGACAGGGGCAATCAGCCCCAGCATTTT.